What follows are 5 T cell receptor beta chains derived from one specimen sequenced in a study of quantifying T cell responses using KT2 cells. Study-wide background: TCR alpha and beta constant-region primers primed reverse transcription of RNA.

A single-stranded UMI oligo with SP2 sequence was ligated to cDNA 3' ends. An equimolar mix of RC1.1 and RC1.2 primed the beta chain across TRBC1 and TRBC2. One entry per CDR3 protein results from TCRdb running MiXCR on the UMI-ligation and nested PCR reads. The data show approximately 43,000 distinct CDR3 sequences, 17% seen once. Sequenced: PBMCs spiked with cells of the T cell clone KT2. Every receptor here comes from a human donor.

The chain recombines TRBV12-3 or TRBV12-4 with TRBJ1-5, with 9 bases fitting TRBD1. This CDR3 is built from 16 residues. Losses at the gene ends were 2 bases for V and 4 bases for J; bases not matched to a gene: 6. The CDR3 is CASSLSPGQGNQPQHF. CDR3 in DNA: TGTGCCAGCAGTTTAAGCCCCGGACAGGGGAATCAGCCCCAGCATTTT.

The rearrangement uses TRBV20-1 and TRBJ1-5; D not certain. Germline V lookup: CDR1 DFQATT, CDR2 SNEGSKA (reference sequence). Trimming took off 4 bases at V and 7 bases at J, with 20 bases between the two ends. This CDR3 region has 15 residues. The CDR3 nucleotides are TGCAGTGCTAACCCACTGGACCCTAAGGGCCAGCCCCAGCATTTT. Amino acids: CSANPLDPKGQPQHF.

The DNA for the CDR3 is TGCAGTGCTAGAGGGGGACAGGGCGGTCAGCCCCAGCATTTT. Translating it yields CSARGGQGGQPQHF. The chain carries TRBV20-1 and TRBJ1-5, with TRBD1 matching 9 bases. CDR1 and CDR2 from the germline V gene are DFQATT and SNEGSKA (reference sequence). J lost 6 bases, V lost 1 base, and 4 bases had no gene match. The CDR3 has 14 amino acids.

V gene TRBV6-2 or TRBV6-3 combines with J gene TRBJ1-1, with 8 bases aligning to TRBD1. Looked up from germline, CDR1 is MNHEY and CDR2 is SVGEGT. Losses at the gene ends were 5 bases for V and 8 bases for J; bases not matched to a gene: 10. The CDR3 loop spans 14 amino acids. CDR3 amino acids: CASSIPTGDEEAFF. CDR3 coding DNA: TGTGCCAGCAGTATCCCGACAGGGGACGAAGAAGCTTTCTTT.

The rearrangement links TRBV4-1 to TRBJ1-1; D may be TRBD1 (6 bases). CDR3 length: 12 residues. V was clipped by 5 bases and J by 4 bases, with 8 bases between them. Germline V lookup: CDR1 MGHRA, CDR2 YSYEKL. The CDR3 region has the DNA TGCGCCAGCAGCGGAGGGGGCACTGAAGCTTTCTTT. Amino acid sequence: CASSGGGTEAFF.